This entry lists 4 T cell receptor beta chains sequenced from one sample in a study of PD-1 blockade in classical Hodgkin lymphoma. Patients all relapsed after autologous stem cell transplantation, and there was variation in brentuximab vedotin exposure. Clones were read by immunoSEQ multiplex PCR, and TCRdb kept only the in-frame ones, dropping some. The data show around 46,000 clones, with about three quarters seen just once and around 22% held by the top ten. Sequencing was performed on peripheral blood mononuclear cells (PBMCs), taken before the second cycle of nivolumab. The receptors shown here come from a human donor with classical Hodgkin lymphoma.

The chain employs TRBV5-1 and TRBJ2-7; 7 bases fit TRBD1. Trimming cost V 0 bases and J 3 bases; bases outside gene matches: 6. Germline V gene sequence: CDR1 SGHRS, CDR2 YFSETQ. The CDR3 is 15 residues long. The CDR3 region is CASSLGGTANYEQYF. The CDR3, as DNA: TGCGCCAGCAGCTTGGGGGGGACAGCCAACTACGAGCAGTACTTC.

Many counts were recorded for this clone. The DNA for the CDR3 is TGTGCCAGCAGCGACGGCCCTAGAGATACGCAGTATTTT. It is translated as CASSDGPRDTQYF. This rearrangement joins TRBV5-6 to TRBJ2-3; D gene ambiguous. The V end lost 4 bases, the J end lost 5 bases, and 11 bases lay between the germline ends. The CDR3 is made up of 13 amino acids. Germline values: CDR1 SGHDT, CDR2 YYEEEE.

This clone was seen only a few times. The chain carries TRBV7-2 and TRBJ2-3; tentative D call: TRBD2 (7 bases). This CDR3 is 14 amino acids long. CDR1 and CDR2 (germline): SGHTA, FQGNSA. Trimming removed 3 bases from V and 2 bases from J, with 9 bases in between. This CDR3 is CASSLRGPTDTQYF. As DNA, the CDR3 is TGTGCCAGCAGCTTGCGGGGGCCCACAGATACGCAGTATTTT.

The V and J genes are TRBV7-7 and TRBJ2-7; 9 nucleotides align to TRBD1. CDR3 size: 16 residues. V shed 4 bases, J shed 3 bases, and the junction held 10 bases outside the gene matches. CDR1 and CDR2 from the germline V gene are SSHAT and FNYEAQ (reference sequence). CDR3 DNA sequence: TGTGCCAGCAGCTCACACCCGGGACAGGGTTACTACGAGCAGTACTTC. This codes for CASSSHPGQGYYEQYF.